The clone carrying this T cell receptor (beta chain) was seen only once. This sample was taken from a study of shared clonotypes between healthy human individuals. Some clones are missing from TCRdb's copy, which holds only in-frame ones; the method was immunoSEQ multiplex PCR. In the table there are about 2 million clones, 90% to 95% of which are singletons. Germline V lookup: CDR1 SGHTA, CDR2 FQGNSA. This CDR3 region has 13 residues. With 3 bases clipped from V and 14 bases from J, the junction kept 7 bases outside the gene matches. The sequence derives from a man aged 18 to 30 in good health. The chain couples TRBV7-2 to TRBJ2-3; 11 bases fit TRBD1. The sequencing sample was made of naive CD4+ T cells sorted from blood. The subset is: CD45RA+ positively selected. In nucleotides, the CDR3 is TGTGCCAGCAGCTTTAGACCGGGACAGGGGGTGTATTTT. It translates to CASSFRPGQGVYF. The full variable domain, in which reference TRBV7-2 and TRBJ2-3 provide the parts outside the CDR3, is GAGVSQSPSNKVTEKGKDVELRCDPISGHTALYWYRQSLGQGLEFLIYFQGNSAPDKSGLPSDRFSAERTGGSVSTLTIQRTQQEDSAVYLCASSFRPGQGVYFGPGTRLTVL.